A selection of T cell receptor beta chains follows, all from one sample in a study of T-cell reconstitution after alpha-beta-depleted transplantation in children. MiXCR was run by TCRdb on the PCR reads, yielding one entry per CDR3 protein. The data hold hundreds of thousands of distinct CDR3 sequences, with 13% observed a single time. The sample here was PBMCs, mostly from graft donor cells, taken 360 days after TCRalphabeta/CD19-depleted stem cell transplant. The source of these receptors is a male patient younger than 18 who had a stem cell transplant for acute myeloid leukemia, so the T cells may come from the graft donor. Both conserved end residues are part of each CDR3. D genes are given only for firm matches. Where a row states a size, it is once, few, many or the class of an expanded clone; other rows omit it.

TRBD2,TRBV7-2,NA,TRBJ2-1,TGTGCCAGCAGCCCGTACCGGGCTAGCGGGAGGTCAAATGAGCAGTTCTTC,CASSPYRASGRSNEQFF
NA,TRBV10-3,NA,TRBJ2-1,TGTGCCATCAGTGGGACCGGGCTGGAGGAGCAGTTCTTC,CAISGTGLEEQFF
TRBD2,TRBV20-1,NA,TRBJ2-7,TGCAGTGCTAGAGATTTCCAGGGTAGCGGGCCTTACGAGCAGTACTTC,CSARDFQGSGPYEQYF
NA,TRBV12-3/TRBV12-4,NA,TRBJ2-1,TGTGCCAGCAGTCCAGTGGGACTCAATGAGCAGTTCTTC,CASSPVGLNEQFF
NA,TRBV6-2/TRBV6-3,NA,TRBJ2-7,TGTGCCAGCAGTTTTGGCTTTCTTTGGGAGCAGTACTTC,CASSFGFLWEQYF
NA,TRBV20-1,NA,TRBJ2-1,TGCAGTGCTAGAGAGGTGGGTGGGCTAGAAAACAATGAGCAGTTCTTC,CSAREVGGLENNEQFF
TRBD2,TRBV20-1,NA,TRBJ2-7,TGCTGTGCGCTAGCGGGACTAGCGGGGGTTACCGGGAACGAGCAGTACTTC,CCALAGLAGVTGNEQYF
NA,TRBV6-5,few,TRBJ1-3,TGTGCCAGCATCGGGGGGCTATCTGGAAACACCATATATTTT,CASIGGLSGNTIYF
TRBD1,TRBV12-3/TRBV12-4,NA,TRBJ2-5,TGTGCCAGCAGTTTTCTGACAGGGAGAGAGACCCAGTACTTC,CASSFLTGRETQYF
TRBD2,TRBV7-2,few,TRBJ2-7,TGTGCCAGCAGCTTATTAGCGGGAGTTCTCTACGAGCAGTACTTC,CASSLLAGVLYEQYF
TRBD2,TRBV28,NA,TRBJ2-4,TGTGCCAGCACCATCTCGGGACTAGCGTATTTTCAGTACTTC,CASTISGLAYFQYF
NA,TRBV4-1,NA,TRBJ2-7,TGCGCCAGCAGCCACGGACCGGGACTCCTATTAGAAGAGCAGTACTTC,CASSHGPGLLLEEQYF
TRBD2,TRBV20-1,NA,TRBJ2-3,TGCAGTGCTATGACTAGCGGTATCACAGATACGCAGTATTTT,CSAMTSGITDTQYF
NA,TRBV7-9,NA,TRBJ2-1,TGTGCCAGCAGCTTAATGAATGAGCAGTTCTTC,CASSLMNEQFF
TRBD2,TRBV20-1,few,TRBJ2-7,TGCAGTGCTAGAGACGAACTAGCGGTGGAGTACTTC,CSARDELAVEYF
TRBD2,TRBV20-1,NA,TRBJ2-7,TGCAGTGCTAGAGTCCTACTCGGGACTAGCGGGATGTGGGAGCAGTACTTC,CSARVLLGTSGMWEQYF
NA,TRBV27,few,TRBJ2-1,TGTGCCAGCAGTTTCTCCCTAGCGCCCTACAATGAGCAGTTCTTC,CASSFSLAPYNEQFF
TRBD2,TRBV6-1,NA,TRBJ2-7,TGTGCCAGCAGCCCTGGTGGAGCTAGCGGGAGGGAGCAGTACTTC,CASSPGGASGREQYF
TRBD2,TRBV12-3/TRBV12-4,NA,TRBJ2-1,TGTGCCAGCAGTACTAGCGGAGACCCCTACAATGAGCAGTTCTTC,CASSTSGDPYNEQFF
NA,TRBV9,NA,TRBJ2-1,TGTGCCAGCAGCGGCGGACCCGGACCCATCTACAATGAGCAGTTCTTC,CASSGGPGPIYNEQFF
NA,TRBV7-2,NA,TRBJ2-1,TGTGCCAGCGAGGAGGACACTTACAATGAGCAGTTCTTC,CASEEDTYNEQFF
TRBD2,TRBV5-1,many,TRBJ2-2,TGCGCCAGCAGCTCCTCGGGAGGAGGCAACACCGGGGAGCTGTTTTTT,CASSSSGGGNTGELFF
NA,TRBV16,few,TRBJ2-5,TGTGCCAGCAGCCAACAGGGTGTGGGGACAGAGACCCAGTACTTC,CASSQQGVGTETQYF
TRBD1,TRBV19,NA,TRBJ2-7,TGTGCCAGTAGCCCCCGACAGGGGGCTGGCGCCTACGAGCAGTACTTC,CASSPRQGAGAYEQYF
TRBD2,TRBV6-2/TRBV6-3,few,TRBJ2-1,TGTGCCAGCAGTGTAACCCAGCGGGAGAGATACAATGAGCAGTTCTTC,CASSVTQRERYNEQFF
TRBD2,TRBV7-2,NA,TRBJ2-3,TGTGCCAGCAGCTTAACCCCGGGAGGACCCACAGATACGCAGTATTTT,CASSLTPGGPTDTQYF
TRBD2,TRBV11-2,NA,TRBJ2-3,TGTGCCAGCAGCCTCCCGGGACTAGCGGGAGGAGTCACAGATACGCAGTATTTT,CASSLPGLAGGVTDTQYF
NA,TRBV12-3/TRBV12-4,NA,TRBJ2-3,TGTGCCAGCAGTTTATCTAGGGGTAGTGATACGCAGTATTTT,CASSLSRGSDTQYF
NA,TRBV13,NA,TRBJ2-7,TGTGCCAGCAGCTTCGTAGGAGGGGGAGGCTCCTACGAGCAGTACTTC,CASSFVGGGGSYEQYF
NA,TRBV30,many,TRBJ2-1,TGTGCCTGGAGGTTCCCCCGGGATAGCTCCTACAATGAGCAGTTCTTC,CAWRFPRDSSYNEQFF
TRBD1,TRBV18,NA,TRBJ2-4,TGTGCCAGCTCACTCGGGGACAGGCGGGCCAAAAACATTCAGTACTTC,CASSLGDRRAKNIQYF
TRBD2,TRBV12-3/TRBV12-4,many,TRBJ2-5,TGTGCCAGCAGAGGGACTAGTCAAGAGACCCAGTACTTC,CASRGTSQETQYF
TRBD1,TRBV6-5,few,TRBJ1-6,TGTGCCAGCAGTTACTCGGACAGGGGAGATTCACCCCTCCACTTT,CASSYSDRGDSPLHF
NA,TRBV7-2,many,TRBJ2-5,TGTGCCAGCAGATACGGAAGGGGATGGCGGATCGGAGAGACCCAGTACTTC,CASRYGRGWRIGETQYF
TRBD2,TRBV5-1,many,TRBJ2-1,TGCGCCAGCAGCTTGGATGGGACTAGCGGGAGTAAACACAATGAGCAGTTCTTC,CASSLDGTSGSKHNEQFF
NA,TRBV7-9,NA,TRBJ1-2,TGTGCCAGCAGCTTAGCTCGGGATAACTATGGCTACACCTTC,CASSLARDNYGYTF
NA,TRBV29-1,few,TRBJ2-6,TGCAGCGTTGAAGATCTTACCGAATCTGGGGCCAACGTCCTGACTTTC,CSVEDLTESGANVLTF
NA,TRBV28,few,TRBJ2-2,TGTGCCGTGTGCCAGAGGGGGTGGACTAGTCGCACCGGGGAGCTGTTTTTT,CAVCQRGWTSRTGELFF
NA,TRBV20-1,NA,TRBJ2-5,TGCAGTGCTAGAGGCGACCCTCAAGAGACCCAGTACTTC,CSARGDPQETQYF
NA,TRBV20-1,NA,TRBJ2-7,TGCAGTGCTAGAGACCACAGCGAGCAGTACTTC,CSARDHSEQYF
NA,TRBV29-1,few,TRBJ2-2,TGCAGCGTTGGGAGGACCTCGAACACCGGGGAGCTGTTTTTT,CSVGRTSNTGELFF
NA,TRBV6-2/TRBV6-3,NA,TRBJ2-7,TGTGCCAGCAGCGTGACTCTAGCAACGTGGCAGTACTTC,CASSVTLATWQYF
TRBD2,TRBV20-1,NA,TRBJ2-7,TGCAGTGCTAGCCGGGGGGCGGGAGGGCCTTACGAGCAGTACTTC,CSASRGAGGPYEQYF